This is a list of T cell receptor beta chains from one sample in a study of control samples from healthy donors and cancer patients. Profiling relied on immunoSEQ multiplex PCR, and the TCRdb table lists in-frame clones only, not all of them. The sample carries 65,000 to 90,000 clones, less than 95% recorded once. Sequenced: blood. These receptors were collected from a woman aged 30 to 39 in good health. Both conserved end residues are part of each CDR3. A D gene is named only where the DNA matches it firmly. Where a row states a size, it is once, few, many or the class of an expanded clone; other rows omit it.

D gene | J gene | V gene | clone size | CDR3 DNA | CDR3 protein
TRBD2 | TRBJ2-5 | TRBV6-5 | - | TGTGCCAGCAGTTACGGTCTAGCGGGGGGAGGAGAGACCCAGTACTTC | CASSYGLAGGGETQYF
TRBD1 | TRBJ2-2 | TRBV29-1 | - | TGCAGCGCCCCGGGACAGGGGGCGAACACCGGGGAGCTGTTTTTT | CSAPGQGANTGELFF
- | TRBJ1-2 | TRBV27 | - | TGTGCCAGCAGTTTCTCCAGGACCTATGGCTACACCTTC | CASSFSRTYGYTF
TRBD1 | TRBJ1-3 | TRBV9 | - | TGTGCCAGCAGCGGAGGGACAGGGGGCTCTGGAAACACCATATATTTT | CASSGGTGGSGNTIYF
TRBD1 | TRBJ2-6 | TRBV4-1 | - | TGCGCCAGCAGCGCCCGGGACAGGGAAATATCTGGGGCCAACGTCCTGACTTTC | CASSARDREISGANVLTF
TRBD1 | TRBJ1-2 | TRBV27 | - | TGTGCCAGCAGTTTGGGGACAGGGGCTACTAACTATGGCTACACCTTC | CASSLGTGATNYGYTF
TRBD2 | TRBJ2-5 | TRBV3-1/TRBV3-2 | once | TGTGCCAGCAGCCGACGAGCGGGGGGGCTCCCGGAGACCCAGTACTTC | CASSRRAGGLPETQYF
TRBD1 | TRBJ2-2 | TRBV7-9 | - | TGTGCCAGCAGCGCTGTGACAGGGCCCGGGGAGCTGTTTTTT | CASSAVTGPGELFF
TRBD1 | TRBJ1-1 | TRBV6-1 | - | TGTGCCAGCAGTGAAAAGACAGGGACGGGTTACACTGAAGCTTTCTTT | CASSEKTGTGYTEAFF
TRBD2 | TRBJ2-5 | TRBV9 | - | TGTGCCAGCAGCGTAGTTAGCGGGGACTGGGAGACCCAGTACTTC | CASSVVSGDWETQYF
TRBD1 | TRBJ1-4 | TRBV2 | - | TGTGCCAGCAGGCGCCGGGACAGGGGTGAAAAACTGTTTTTT | CASRRRDRGEKLFF
- | TRBJ1-4 | TRBV4-1 | - | TGCGCCAGCAGCCAAGATTACGGGATCTTAAATGAAAAACTGTTTTTT | CASSQDYGILNEKLFF
- | TRBJ1-2 | TRBV2 | - | TGTGCCAGCGAATTGTCCGGACAAGGTTATGGCTATGGCTACACCTTC | CASELSGQGYGYGYTF
TRBD2 | TRBJ2-5 | TRBV24-1 | - | TGTGCCACCAGTCCTAAGCGGGGGCTCCAAGAGACCCAGTACTTC | CATSPKRGLQETQYF
- | TRBJ1-1 | TRBV28 | once | TGTGCCAGCAGAAAACAGGGAGGGGGTTATTTGAACACTGAAGCTTTCTTT | CASRKQGGGYLNTEAFF
- | TRBJ1-3 | TRBV28 | - | TGTGCCAGCAGTTTATTGTCCAGCTCTGGAAACACCATATATTTT | CASSLLSSSGNTIYF
- | TRBJ2-5 | TRBV7-7 | - | TGTGCTAGCAGCTCAACTGGAAGGCAAGAGACCCAGTACTTC | CASSSTGRQETQYF
TRBD1 | TRBJ1-6 | TRBV2 | - | TGTGCCAGCATCAGGGGGATCAATTCACCCCTCCACTTT | CASIRGINSPLHF
TRBD1 | TRBJ1-4 | TRBV7-2 | - | TGTGCCAGCAGGGCGCGGACAGGGGGCTCGGGTGAAAAACTGTTTTTT | CASRARTGGSGEKLFF
- | TRBJ1-5 | TRBV6-5 | - | TGTGCCAGCAGCCTGGTTGTTGCCGGCAATCAGCCCCAGCATTTT | CASSLVVAGNQPQHF
- | TRBJ2-2 | TRBV5-1 | - | TGCGCCAGCAGCTTGGTCTTAGAGTTGAACACCGGGGAGCTGTTTTTT | CASSLVLELNTGELFF
TRBD1 | TRBJ1-2 | TRBV2 | - | TGTGCCAGCAGTGAGTCTCTGACAGGGAATTATGGCTACACCTTC | CASSESLTGNYGYTF
- | TRBJ1-1 | TRBV5-1 | - | TGCGCCAGCAGCTTGTACCCGGCCACGGACACTGAAGCTTTCTTT | CASSLYPATDTEAFF
TRBD2 | TRBJ2-7 | TRBV5-4 | - | TGTGCCAGCAGCTCTCGGGGGGGGCCCTACGAGCAGTACTTC | CASSSRGGPYEQYF
- | TRBJ1-3 | TRBV25-1 | - | TGTGCCAGCAGTAACACAGGCGTACGGAACACCATATATTTT | CASSNTGVRNTIYF
- | TRBJ1-2 | TRBV6-6 | - | TGTGCCAGCAGTTACGACCCGGACTATGGCTACACCTTC | CASSYDPDYGYTF
TRBD1 | TRBJ1-5 | TRBV6-1 | - | TGTGCCAGCAGTGACAGGGGGAATCAGCCCCAGCATTTT | CASSDRGNQPQHF
- | TRBJ2-2 | TRBV2 | - | TGTGCACGTCGGGTAGAGGACACCGGGGAGCTGTTTTTT | CARRVEDTGELFF
- | TRBJ1-5 | TRBV5-8 | - | TGTGCCAGCAGCGCCAGTAATCAGCCCCAGCATTTT | CASSASNQPQHF
TRBD1 | TRBJ1-2 | TRBV4-1 | - | TGCGCCAGCAGCCCCGGACAGGGTCCTAACTATGGCTACACCTTC | CASSPGQGPNYGYTF
- | TRBJ1-1 | TRBV9 | once | TGTGCCAGCAGCCCAGAGGCAGGGATTTACACTGAAGCTTTCTTT | CASSPEAGIYTEAFF
- | TRBJ1-1 | TRBV7-9 | - | TGTGCCAGCAGCTTTAGGAGGGCCAGGGTTCACACTGAAGCTTTCTTT | CASSFRRARVHTEAFF
- | TRBJ1-1 | TRBV6-5 | - | TGTGCCAGCAGTTACTCGGAGGGGAGGGGCACTGAAGCTTTCTTT | CASSYSEGRGTEAFF
- | TRBJ1-5 | TRBV24-1 | - | TGTGCCACCGCGAGTGGGGGGAACAATCAGCCCCAGCATTTT | CATASGGNNQPQHF
- | TRBJ1-1 | TRBV27 | - | TGTGCCAGCAGTTTAGCAATCGAGGGGAACACTGAAGCTTTCTTT | CASSLAIEGNTEAFF
- | TRBJ2-7 | TRBV4-1 | - | TGCGCCAGCAGCCTGGGGGTACAATCGAGCGTAGAGCAGTACTTC | CASSLGVQSSVEQYF
- | TRBJ1-4 | TRBV28 | - | TGTGCCAGCAGTTTCGGGGAGGTTAATGAAAAACTGTTTTTT | CASSFGEVNEKLFF
- | TRBJ1-1 | TRBV12-3/TRBV12-4 | - | TGTGCCAGCAGTCCTACCAGGGGCACTGAAGCTTTCTTT | CASSPTRGTEAFF
TRBD1 | TRBJ2-3 | TRBV6-1 | - | TGTGCCAGCAGTGCCCGAAACAGGGGGCTTAGCACAGATACGCAGTATTTT | CASSARNRGLSTDTQYF
TRBD2 | TRBJ2-1 | TRBV5-6 | - | TGTGCCAGCAGCAGAAACCGGGACTACGCGCGGAATGAGCAGTTCTTC | CASSRNRDYARNEQFF
- | TRBJ1-5 | TRBV19 | - | TGTGCCAGTAGTATCCCGGGACACTATCAGCCCCAGCATTTT | CASSIPGHYQPQHF
- | TRBJ1-5 | TRBV7-9 | - | TGTGCCAGCAGCATACATGCTGACAGGCCAAGCCAGGAACAGCCCCAGCATTTT | CASSIHADRPSQEQPQHF
- | TRBJ1-1 | TRBV19 | - | TGTGCCAGTAGTACGCCTACTTTAATGAACACTGAAGCTTTCTTT | CASSTPTLMNTEAFF
- | TRBJ1-2 | TRBV20-1 | - | TGCAGCTTGCGATTATATGGAGGCTACACCTTC | CSLRLYGGYTF
TRBD1 | TRBJ1-1 | TRBV12-3/TRBV12-4 | - | TGTGCCAGCAGCCCAGGGACAGGGGTTGAAGCTTTCTTT | CASSPGTGVEAFF
TRBD1 | TRBJ1-1 | TRBV6-5 | few | TGTGCCAGCAGAAGACAGGGGAAAGCTTTCTTT | CASRRQGKAFF
- | TRBJ1-4 | TRBV9 | - | TGTGCCAGCGGAAGGAATGAAAAACTGTTTTTT | CASGRNEKLFF
TRBD1 | TRBJ1-2 | TRBV24-1 | - | TGTGCCACCAGAGGGACAGGGGGCGATGATGGCTACACCTTC | CATRGTGGDDGYTF
- | TRBJ1-4 | TRBV28 | once | TGTGCCAGCAGTCCTAGGGCAGGGATCAATGAAAAACTGTTTTTT | CASSPRAGINEKLFF
TRBD1 | TRBJ2-1 | TRBV27 | - | TGTGCCAGCAGTCCGCTTCCAGGGGGAAGTGAGCAGTTCTTC | CASSPLPGGSEQFF
- | TRBJ2-1 | TRBV11-3 | - | TGTGCCAGCAGCTTAGCTGACAGAAACAATGAGCAGTTCTTC | CASSLADRNNEQFF
TRBD1 | TRBJ2-3 | TRBV5-6 | - | TGTGCCAGCAGTACTAACAGGGGAAGTCATGTTACAGATACGCAGTATTTT | CASSTNRGSHVTDTQYF
TRBD1 | TRBJ1-3 | TRBV7-2 | - | TGTGCCAGCAGCTCGGGGACAGCCCGGGTAGGGCGCACCATATATTTT | CASSSGTARVGRTIYF
- | TRBJ1-3 | TRBV6-1 | - | TGTGCCAGCAGTGGGAGTCCCCGACCAGGCTCGGGCACCATATATTTT | CASSGSPRPGSGTIYF
- | TRBJ1-6 | TRBV28 | - | TGTGCCACCGGGGAGTCCTACAGGGTAATAGATTCACCCCTCCACTTT | CATGESYRVIDSPLHF